The 19 T cell receptor beta chains below all came from one sample that was sequenced in a study of blood T cell repertoires in COVID-19. Repertoires were generated with immunoSEQ multiplex PCR, while TCRdb's copy carries only in-frame clones and drops some. Here the sample spans tens of thousands of clones, approximately 80% being singletons. The sequencing sample was made of peripheral blood. The receptors were sampled from a woman at least 80 years old with active or convalescent COVID-19.

The chain couples TRBV19 to TRBJ1-1; 8 positions match TRBD1. Trimming at V came to 10 bases and at J to 6 bases, leaving 13 bases not matched to a gene. Germline loops: CDR1 LNHDA, CDR2 SQIVND (reference sequence). CDR3 length: 14 amino acids. DNA for the CDR3: TGTGCCACCTACGCCGGACAGGGAAAGGCTGAAGCTTTCTTT. It translates to CATYAGQGKAEAFF.

The chain couples TRBV5-1 to TRBJ2-1, with D possibly matching TRBD1 (5 bases). The CDR3 runs 14 residues. Germline V lookup: CDR1 SGHRS, CDR2 YFSETQ. V dropped 0 bases and J dropped 5 bases, with 9 bases sitting between them. This chain's CDR3 is CASSLVAGNNEQFF. CDR3 DNA: TGCGCCAGCAGCTTGGTTGCAGGGAACAATGAGCAGTTCTTC.

The chain employs TRBV4-1 and TRBJ1-3, with D possibly TRBD1 on 6 matching bases. CDR3 length: 14 amino acids. In germline, CDR1 is MGHRA, CDR2 YSYEKL. The V and J ends lost 4 bases and 0 bases respectively, with 7 bases between them. CDR3 amino acids: CASSPQGSGNTIYF. CDR3 bases: TGCGCCAGCAGCCCACAGGGCTCTGGAAACACCATATATTTT.

The chain recombines TRBV4-1 with TRBJ1-4; D perhaps matches TRBD1 (5 bases). V lost 1 base, J lost 4 bases, and 16 bases lay in between. There are 17 residues in the CDR3. Germline CDR1 MGHRA, CDR2 YSYEKL. CDR3 sequence reads: CASSQGRGPLLNEKLFF. Here the CDR3 DNA reads TGCGCCAGCAGCCAAGGGAGGGGCCCTCTCCTTAATGAAAAACTGTTTTTT.

This clone was seen a handful of times. The genes are TRBV2 and TRBJ2-3, with 7 bases aligning to TRBD2. This CDR3 comprises 13 residues. Germline CDR1 and CDR2: SNHLY and FYNNEI. Losses at the gene ends were 3 bases for V and 6 bases for J; bases not matched to a gene: 3. CDR3 in DNA: TGTGCCAGCAGTGACGGACTAGTTGATACGCAGTATTTT. Translated, it gives CASSDGLVDTQYF.

The chain has TRBV5-6 and TRBJ1-6; the match to TRBD1 covers 9 bases. This CDR3 spans 14 amino acids. V dropped 4 bases and J dropped 10; count of bases not matched to a gene: 6. Per the germline V gene, CDR1 is SGHDT and CDR2 is YYEEEE. The CDR3 region has the DNA TGTGCCAGCAGCACGGACAGGGGATTCTCACCCCTCCACTTT. Amino acid sequence: CASSTDRGFSPLHF.

The chain employs TRBV19 and TRBJ2-7, with D perhaps matching TRBD2 (6 bases). Trimming took 7 bases from V and 3 from J, leaving 13 bases between them. CDR3 size: 13 residues. Germline V gives CDR1 LNHDA, CDR2 SQIVND (reference sequence). The DNA for the CDR3 is TGTGCCAGTACCGGGGGTTCGTACTACGAGCAGTACTTC. It is translated as CASTGGSYYEQYF.

The J gene is TRBJ1-2, the V gene TRBV12-3 or TRBV12-4, with 8 bases identical to TRBD1. The CDR3 runs 11 residues. V was clipped by 10 bases and J by 4 bases; unmatched bases: 2. The CDR3 DNA is TGTGCCATCGACAGGGGCTATGGCTACACCTTC. Translating it yields CAIDRGYGYTF.

Notes on this clone: One end of the junction varies from germline; a read error may be responsible. The rearrangement joins TRBV7-7 to TRBJ2-5; TRBD1 might be the D (6 bases). Germline CDR1 and CDR2: SSHAT and FNYEAQ (reference sequence). CDR3 size: 12 residues. The CDR3 sequence is CASSLAQGNQYF. In DNA form, the CDR3 reads TGTGCTAGCAGCTTAGCCCAGGGGAACCAGTACTTC.

The chain has TRBV7-8 and TRBJ2-7; 11 positions agree with TRBD1. The CDR3 consists of 15 residues. V dropped 2 bases and J dropped 4; count of bases not matched to a gene: 4. From germline, CDR1 is SGHVS and CDR2 FQNEAQ. CDR3 DNA: TGTGCCAGCAGCTTATCCGGGACAGGGGGTTACGAGCAGTACTTC. Its protein product is CASSLSGTGGYEQYF.

This rearrangement joins TRBV20-1 to TRBJ1-1; D remains unclear. V was cut by 5 bases and J by 4 bases, with 8 bases left in between. The CDR3 has 11 amino acids. Germline V CDR1 and CDR2: DFQATT, SNEGSKA (reference sequence). CDR3: CSAVPLTEAFF. DNA of the CDR3: TGCAGTGCTGTCCCCCTCACTGAAGCTTTCTTT.

This clone was detected a few times. V gene TRBV28 combines with J gene TRBJ1-2; no reliable D call. The CDR3 covers 14 residues. Germline CDR1 is MDHEN and CDR2 is SYDVKM. Trimming pared 5 bases from V and 8 bases from J, leaving 18 bases between. This CDR3 reads CASSPGLTTRGYTF. In nucleotides, the CDR3 is TGTGCCAGCAGTCCGGGTCTCACTACGAGGGGCTACACCTTC.

The chain couples TRBV10-1 to TRBJ1-1; 7 bases are a match to TRBD1. Germline V CDR1 and CDR2: WNHNN, SYGVQD (reference sequence). The length of the CDR3 is 15 residues. J was trimmed by 5 bases and V by 8 bases; bases with no gene match: 14. DNA for the CDR3: TGCGCCAGCGGAGGTGGAGGGGGCATGCGAACTGAAGCTTTCTTT. As protein: CASGGGGGMRTEAFF.

V and J are TRBV19 and TRBJ1-3; the D gene is possibly TRBD1 (6 bases). V lost 3 bases and J lost 10, with 22 bases in between. The CDR3 runs 16 residues. CDR1 LNHDA and CDR2 SQIVND come from the germline V gene (reference sequence). CDR3: CASSIWSVDSRSTIYF. As DNA, the CDR3 is TGTGCCAGTAGTATTTGGAGCGTGGACAGCAGAAGTACCATATATTTT.

This clone was detected a few times. The rearrangement uses TRBV5-1 and TRBJ1-1; a weak D match, TRBD1 (5 bases). The CDR3 has 15 residues. Per the germline V gene, CDR1 is SGHRS and CDR2 is YFSETQ. The V gene lost 0 bases and the J gene lost 4 bases, with 13 bases spanning the gap. CDR3 loop: CASSLGRGGSTEAFF. The CDR3, as DNA: TGCGCCAGCAGCTTGGGACGTGGGGGGAGCACTGAAGCTTTCTTT.

V and J are TRBV19 and TRBJ2-7, with 12 bases identical to TRBD1. The CDR3 loop spans 17 amino acids. V lost 7 bases, J lost 3 bases, and 13 bases stayed unmatched. Germline CDR1 reads LNHDA; CDR2 reads SQIVND (reference sequence). The CDR3 reads CASTQRAGQGAYYEQYF. CDR3 sequence (DNA): TGTGCCAGTACTCAAAGGGCGGGACAGGGGGCCTACTACGAGCAGTACTTC. The entire variable domain, with the rest obtained from reference TRBV19 and TRBJ2-7, is as follows: DGGITQSPKYLFRKEGQNVTLSCEQNLNHDAMYWYRQDPGQGLRLIYYSQIVNDFQKGDIAEGYSVSREKKESFPLTVTSAQKNPTAFYLCASTQRAGQGAYYEQYFGPGTRLTVT.

This clone was detected once. V is TRBV3-1 (or the pseudogene TRBV3-2) and J is TRBJ2-7; D is unclear. Germline V gene data show CDR1 as LGHDT and CDR2 as YNNKEL (reference sequence). Trimming left V 6 bases short and J 6 bases short, with 6 bases between. The CDR3 extends over 10 amino acids. The CDR3 DNA follows: TGTGCCAGCAGTCCCCTCGAGCAGTACTTC. This gives the protein CASSPLEQYF.

The gene calls are TRBV2 and TRBJ1-5; D perhaps matches TRBD1 (5 bases). Germline CDR1 reads SNHLY; CDR2 reads FYNNEI. This CDR3 is built from 16 residues. Deletions cut 6 bases from V and 2 bases from J, with 17 bases between. This chain's CDR3 is CASRADSGDGNQPQHF. The CDR3 coding sequence is TGTGCCAGCAGGGCCGACAGTGGGGATGGCAATCAGCCCCAGCATTTT.

This chain uses TRBV7-7 with TRBJ2-2, with a tentative D call TRBD2 (5 bases). The length of the CDR3 is 13 residues. V lost 3 bases and J lost 5, with 7 bases in between. CDR1 SSHAT and CDR2 FNYEAQ come from the germline V gene (reference sequence). The CDR3 protein is CASSFGRTGELFF. CDR3 coding DNA: TGTGCCAGCAGCTTTGGGAGAACCGGGGAGCTGTTTTTT.